These T cell receptor beta chains were read from a single sample in a study of cytomegalovirus exposure and HLA in healthy donors. Produced via immunoSEQ multiplex PCR; TCRdb's table is partial and in-frame only. The sample holds 90,000 to 140,000 clones, 76% seen once. Sequencing used PBMCs. Every receptor here comes from a man aged 40-55 years in good health and CMV-seropositive. CDR3s include the opening cysteine and the closing phenylalanine or tryptophan. A D gene is named only where the DNA matches it firmly.

J gene | V gene | D gene | CDR3 DNA | CDR3 protein
TRBJ2-1 | TRBV6-5 | TRBD2 | TGTGCCAGCAGGCGGGAGGGCCGGAACAATGAGCAGTTCTTC | CASRREGRNNEQFF
TRBJ2-1 | TRBV9 | TRBD2 | TGTGCCAGCAGCCTCGGACTAGCTGCAGCCTACAATGAGCAGTTCTTC | CASSLGLAAAYNEQFF
TRBJ1-4 | TRBV15 | NA | TGTGCCACCAGGGGCCCGGGGGGAAAACTGTTTTTT | CATRGPGGKLFF
TRBJ2-5 | TRBV5-1 | TRBD1 | TGCGCCAGCACCCCTCTACAGGGGGCGGGAGAGACCCAGTACTTC | CASTPLQGAGETQYF
TRBJ2-1 | TRBV19 | TRBD2 | TGTGCCTCCAACCCGACTAGCGGAAACTCCTACAATGAGCAGTTCTTC | CASNPTSGNSYNEQFF
TRBJ2-7 | TRBV19 | NA | TGTGCCAGTAGTATACAAGGTAGGGGCTCCTACGAGCAGTACTTC | CASSIQGRGSYEQYF
TRBJ2-3 | TRBV11-2 | TRBD2 | TGTGCCAGCAGCCGATCGGGCGGGGGGGCAGATACGCAGTATTTT | CASSRSGGGADTQYF
TRBJ1-5 | TRBV2 | TRBD1 | TGTGCCAGCAGTAGGGGACAGGGCAATCAGCCCCAGCATTTT | CASSRGQGNQPQHF
TRBJ1-6 | TRBV27 | TRBD1 | TGTGCCAGCAGTCGGTCAGACAGGGAAAATTCACCCCTCCACTTT | CASSRSDRENSPLHF
TRBJ1-2 | TRBV19 | TRBD1 | TGTGCCAGTAGTATACCCAGCCCGACAGGGGGATATGGCTACACCTTC | CASSIPSPTGGYGYTF